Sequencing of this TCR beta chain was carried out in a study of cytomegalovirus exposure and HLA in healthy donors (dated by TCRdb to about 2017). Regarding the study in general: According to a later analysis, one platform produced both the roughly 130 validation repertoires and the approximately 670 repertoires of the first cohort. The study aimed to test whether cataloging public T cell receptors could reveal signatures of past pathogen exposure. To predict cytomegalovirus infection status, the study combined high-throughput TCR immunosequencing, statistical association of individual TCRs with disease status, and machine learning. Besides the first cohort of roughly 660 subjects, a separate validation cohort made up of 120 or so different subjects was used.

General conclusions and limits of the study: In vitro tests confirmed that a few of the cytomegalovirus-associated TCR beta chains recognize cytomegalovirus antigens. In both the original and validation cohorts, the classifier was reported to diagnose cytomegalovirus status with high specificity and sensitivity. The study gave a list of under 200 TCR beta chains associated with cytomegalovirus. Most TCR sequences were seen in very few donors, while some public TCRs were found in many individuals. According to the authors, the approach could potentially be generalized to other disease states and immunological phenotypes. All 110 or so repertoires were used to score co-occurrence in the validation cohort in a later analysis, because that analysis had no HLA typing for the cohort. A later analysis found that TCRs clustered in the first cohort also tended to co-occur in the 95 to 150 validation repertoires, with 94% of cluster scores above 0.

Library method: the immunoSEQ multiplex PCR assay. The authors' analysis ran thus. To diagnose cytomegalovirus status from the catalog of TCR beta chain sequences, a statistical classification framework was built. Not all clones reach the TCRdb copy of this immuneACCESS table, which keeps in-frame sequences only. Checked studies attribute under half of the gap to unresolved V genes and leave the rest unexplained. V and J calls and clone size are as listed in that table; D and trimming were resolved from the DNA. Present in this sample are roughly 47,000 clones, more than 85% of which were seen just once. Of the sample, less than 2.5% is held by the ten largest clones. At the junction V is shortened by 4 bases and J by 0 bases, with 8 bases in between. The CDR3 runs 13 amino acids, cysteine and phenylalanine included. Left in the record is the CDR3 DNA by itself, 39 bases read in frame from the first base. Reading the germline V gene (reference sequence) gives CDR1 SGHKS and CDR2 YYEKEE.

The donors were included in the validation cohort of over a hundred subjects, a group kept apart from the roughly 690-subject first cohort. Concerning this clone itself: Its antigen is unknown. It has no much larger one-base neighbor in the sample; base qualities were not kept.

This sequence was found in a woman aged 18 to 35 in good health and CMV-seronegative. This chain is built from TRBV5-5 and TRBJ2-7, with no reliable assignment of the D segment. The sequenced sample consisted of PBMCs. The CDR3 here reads CASSAQSSYEQYF. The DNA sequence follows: TGTGCCAGCAGCGCGCAAAGCTCCTACGAGCAGTACTTC.